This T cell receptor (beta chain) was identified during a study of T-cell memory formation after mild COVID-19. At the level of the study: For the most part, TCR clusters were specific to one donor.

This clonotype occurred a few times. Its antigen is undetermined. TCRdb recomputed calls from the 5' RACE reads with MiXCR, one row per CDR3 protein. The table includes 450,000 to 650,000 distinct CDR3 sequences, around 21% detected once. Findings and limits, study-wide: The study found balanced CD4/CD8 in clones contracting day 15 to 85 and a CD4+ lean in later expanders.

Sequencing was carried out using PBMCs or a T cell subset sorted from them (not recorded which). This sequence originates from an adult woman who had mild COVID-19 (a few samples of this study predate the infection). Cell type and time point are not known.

CDR3 coding DNA: TGTGCCAGCAGCTTATCAAGCAGTAGCAATCAGCCCCAGCATTTT. This gives the protein CASSLSSSSNQPQHF. The chain recombines TRBV7-9 with TRBJ1-5; unclear D gene. CDR1 is SEHNR and CDR2 is FQNEAQ in the germline V gene (reference sequence). This CDR3 is 15 amino acids long. The V and J ends lost 2 bases and 0 bases respectively, with 8 bases between them.